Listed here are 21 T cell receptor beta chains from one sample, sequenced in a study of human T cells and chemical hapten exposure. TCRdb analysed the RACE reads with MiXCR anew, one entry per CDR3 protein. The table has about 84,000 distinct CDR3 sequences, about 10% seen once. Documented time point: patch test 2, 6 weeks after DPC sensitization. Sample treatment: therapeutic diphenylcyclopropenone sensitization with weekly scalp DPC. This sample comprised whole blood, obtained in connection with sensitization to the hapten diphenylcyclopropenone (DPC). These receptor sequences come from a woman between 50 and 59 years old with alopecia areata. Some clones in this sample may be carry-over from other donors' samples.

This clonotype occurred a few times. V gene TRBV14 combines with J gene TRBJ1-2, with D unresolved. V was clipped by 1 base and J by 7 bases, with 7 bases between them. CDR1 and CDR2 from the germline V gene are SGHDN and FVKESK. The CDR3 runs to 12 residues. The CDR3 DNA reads TGTGCCAGCAGCCAAGCGTCGGGTGGCTACACCTTC. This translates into CASSQASGGYTF.

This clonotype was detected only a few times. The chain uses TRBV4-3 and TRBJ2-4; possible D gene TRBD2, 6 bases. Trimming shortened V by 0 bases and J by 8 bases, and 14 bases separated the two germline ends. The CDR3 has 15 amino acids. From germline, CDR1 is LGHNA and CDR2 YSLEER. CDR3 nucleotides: TGCGCCAGCAGCCAAGATCATCGAGCGGGTTACATTCAGTACTTC. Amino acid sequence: CASSQDHRAGYIQYF.

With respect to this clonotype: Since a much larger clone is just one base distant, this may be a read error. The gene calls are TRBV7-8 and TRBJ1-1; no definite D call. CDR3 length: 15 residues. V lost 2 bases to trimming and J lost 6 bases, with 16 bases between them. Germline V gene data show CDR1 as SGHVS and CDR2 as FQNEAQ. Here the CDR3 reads CASSLLPGQNPEAFF. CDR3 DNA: TGTGCCAGCAGCTTACTTCCGGGCCAAAACCCTGAAGCTTTCTTT.

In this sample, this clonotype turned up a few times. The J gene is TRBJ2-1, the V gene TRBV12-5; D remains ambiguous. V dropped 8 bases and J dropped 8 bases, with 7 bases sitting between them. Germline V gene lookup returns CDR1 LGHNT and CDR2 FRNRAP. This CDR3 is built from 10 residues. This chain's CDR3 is CASKVDEQFF. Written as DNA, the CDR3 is TGTGCTAGTAAGGTTGATGAGCAGTTCTTC.

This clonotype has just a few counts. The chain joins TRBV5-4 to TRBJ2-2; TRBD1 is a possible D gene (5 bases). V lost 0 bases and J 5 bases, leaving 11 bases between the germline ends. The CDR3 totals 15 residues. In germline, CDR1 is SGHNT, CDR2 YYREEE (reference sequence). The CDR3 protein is CASSLGAGPTGELFF. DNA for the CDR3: TGTGCCAGCAGCTTGGGGGCAGGGCCGACCGGGGAGCTGTTTTTT.

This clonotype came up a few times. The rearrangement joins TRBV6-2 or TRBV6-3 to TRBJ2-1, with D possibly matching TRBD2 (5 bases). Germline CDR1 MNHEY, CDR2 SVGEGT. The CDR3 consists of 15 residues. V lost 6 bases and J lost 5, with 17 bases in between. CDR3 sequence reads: CASRPLPGINNEQFF. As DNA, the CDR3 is TGTGCCAGCAGACCCCTACCGGGAATCAACAATGAGCAGTTCTTC.

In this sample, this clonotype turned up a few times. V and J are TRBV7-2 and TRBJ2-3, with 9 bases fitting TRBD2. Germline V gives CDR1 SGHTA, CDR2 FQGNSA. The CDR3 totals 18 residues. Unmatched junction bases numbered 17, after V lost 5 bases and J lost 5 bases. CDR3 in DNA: TGTGCCAGCAGCGCAACGATTCCGGGACTAGCTGGGGGAGATACGCAGTATTTT. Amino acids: CASSATIPGLAGGDTQYF.

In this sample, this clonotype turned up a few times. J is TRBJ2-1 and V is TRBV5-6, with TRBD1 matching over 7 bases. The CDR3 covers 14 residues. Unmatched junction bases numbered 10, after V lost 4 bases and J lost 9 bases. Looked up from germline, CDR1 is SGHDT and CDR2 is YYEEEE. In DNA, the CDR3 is TGTGCCAGCAGCGGAGACAGGGAGAGGAGTGAGCAGTTCTTC. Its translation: CASSGDRERSEQFF.

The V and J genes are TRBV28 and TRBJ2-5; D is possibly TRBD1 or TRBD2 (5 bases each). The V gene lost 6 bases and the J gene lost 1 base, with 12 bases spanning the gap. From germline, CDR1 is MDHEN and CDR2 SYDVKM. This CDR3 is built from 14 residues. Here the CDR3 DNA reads TGTGCCAGCAGCCGGGACCTTACCCAAGAGACCCAGTACTTC. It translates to CASSRDLTQETQYF.

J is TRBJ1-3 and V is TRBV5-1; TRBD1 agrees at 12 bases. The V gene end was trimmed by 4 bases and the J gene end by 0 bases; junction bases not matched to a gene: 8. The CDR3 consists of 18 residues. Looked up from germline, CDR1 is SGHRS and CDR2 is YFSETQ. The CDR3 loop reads CASSPGTGGSNSGNTIYF. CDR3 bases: TGCGCCAGCAGCCCGGGGACAGGGGGCTCGAACTCTGGAAACACCATATATTTT.

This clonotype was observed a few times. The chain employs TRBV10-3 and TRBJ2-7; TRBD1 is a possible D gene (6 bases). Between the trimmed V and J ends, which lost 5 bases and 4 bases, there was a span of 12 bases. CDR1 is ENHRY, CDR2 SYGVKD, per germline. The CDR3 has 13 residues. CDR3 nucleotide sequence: TGTGCCATCAGTCAGGGGATCGTATACGAGCAGTACTTC. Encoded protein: CAISQGIVYEQYF.

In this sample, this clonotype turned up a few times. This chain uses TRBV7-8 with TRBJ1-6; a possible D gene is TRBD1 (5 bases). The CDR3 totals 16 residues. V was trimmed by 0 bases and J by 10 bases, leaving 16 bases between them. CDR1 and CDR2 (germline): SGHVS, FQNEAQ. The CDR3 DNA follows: TGTGCCAGCAGCTTAGCTGGGTCGGGGGGAGTATCACCCCTCCACTTT. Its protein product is CASSLAGSGGVSPLHF.

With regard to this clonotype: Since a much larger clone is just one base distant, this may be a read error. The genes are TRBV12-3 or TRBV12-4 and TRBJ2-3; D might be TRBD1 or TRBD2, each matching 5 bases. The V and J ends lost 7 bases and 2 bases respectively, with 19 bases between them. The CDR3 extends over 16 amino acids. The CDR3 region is CASISGTTRNTDTQYF. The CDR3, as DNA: TGTGCCAGCATCTCAGGGACCACAAGAAACACAGATACGCAGTATTTT.

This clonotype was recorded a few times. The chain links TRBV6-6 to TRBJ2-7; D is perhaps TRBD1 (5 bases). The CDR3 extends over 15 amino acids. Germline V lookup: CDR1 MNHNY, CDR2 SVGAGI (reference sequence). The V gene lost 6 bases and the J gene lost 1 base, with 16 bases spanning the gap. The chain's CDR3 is CASSLTGDQSYEQYF. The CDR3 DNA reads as TGTGCCAGCAGCCTCACAGGCGACCAGTCCTACGAGCAGTACTTC.

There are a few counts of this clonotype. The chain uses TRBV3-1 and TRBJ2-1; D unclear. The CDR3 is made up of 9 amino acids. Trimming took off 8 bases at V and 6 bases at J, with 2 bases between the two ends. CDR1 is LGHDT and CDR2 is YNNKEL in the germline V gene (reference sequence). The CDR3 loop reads CASRNEQFF. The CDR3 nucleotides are TGTGCCAGCCGCAATGAGCAGTTCTTC.

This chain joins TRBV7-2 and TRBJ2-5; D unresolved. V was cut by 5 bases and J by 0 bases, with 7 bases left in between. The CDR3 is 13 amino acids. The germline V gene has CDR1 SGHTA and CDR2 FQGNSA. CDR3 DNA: TGTGCCAGCAGCGGTGACCACCAAGAGACCCAGTACTTC. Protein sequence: CASSGDHQETQYF.

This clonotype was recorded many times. The CDR3: CASRPGLAGGFTDTQYF. The CDR3 DNA reads TGTGCCAGCAGGCCAGGACTAGCGGGAGGATTCACAGATACGCAGTATTTT. The V gene is TRBV12-3 or TRBV12-4, the J gene TRBJ2-3; 14 bases agree with TRBD2. V was pared by 6 bases and J by 2 bases, with 7 bases of the junction left unmatched. This CDR3 spans 17 amino acids.

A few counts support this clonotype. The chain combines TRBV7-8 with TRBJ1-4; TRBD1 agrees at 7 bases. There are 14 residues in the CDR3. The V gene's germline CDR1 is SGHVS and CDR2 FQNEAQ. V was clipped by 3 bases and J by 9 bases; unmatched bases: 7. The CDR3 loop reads CASSLSGGDQKLFF. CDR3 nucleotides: TGTGCCAGCAGCTTGTCAGGGGGGGATCAAAAACTGTTTTTT.

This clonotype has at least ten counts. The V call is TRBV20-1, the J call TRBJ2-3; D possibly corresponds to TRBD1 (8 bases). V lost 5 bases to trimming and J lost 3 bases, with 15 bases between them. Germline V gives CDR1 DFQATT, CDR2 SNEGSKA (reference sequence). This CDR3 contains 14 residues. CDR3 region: CSADGQGGTDTQYF. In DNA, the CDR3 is TGCAGTGCTGACGGACAGGGAGGGACAGATACGCAGTATTTT.

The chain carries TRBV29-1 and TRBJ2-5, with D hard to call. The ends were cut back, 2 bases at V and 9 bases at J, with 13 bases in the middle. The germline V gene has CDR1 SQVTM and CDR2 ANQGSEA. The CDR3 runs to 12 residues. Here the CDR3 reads CSVESMGLAQYF. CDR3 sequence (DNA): TGCAGCGTTGAAAGTATGGGGTTGGCCCAGTACTTC.

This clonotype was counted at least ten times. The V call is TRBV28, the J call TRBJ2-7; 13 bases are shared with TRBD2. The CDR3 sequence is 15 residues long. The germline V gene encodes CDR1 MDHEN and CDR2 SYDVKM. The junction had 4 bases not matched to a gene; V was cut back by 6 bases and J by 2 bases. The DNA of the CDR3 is TGTGCCAGCAGCCCCGGGACTAGCGGGGCCTACGAGCAGTACTTC. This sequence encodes CASSPGTSGAYEQYF.